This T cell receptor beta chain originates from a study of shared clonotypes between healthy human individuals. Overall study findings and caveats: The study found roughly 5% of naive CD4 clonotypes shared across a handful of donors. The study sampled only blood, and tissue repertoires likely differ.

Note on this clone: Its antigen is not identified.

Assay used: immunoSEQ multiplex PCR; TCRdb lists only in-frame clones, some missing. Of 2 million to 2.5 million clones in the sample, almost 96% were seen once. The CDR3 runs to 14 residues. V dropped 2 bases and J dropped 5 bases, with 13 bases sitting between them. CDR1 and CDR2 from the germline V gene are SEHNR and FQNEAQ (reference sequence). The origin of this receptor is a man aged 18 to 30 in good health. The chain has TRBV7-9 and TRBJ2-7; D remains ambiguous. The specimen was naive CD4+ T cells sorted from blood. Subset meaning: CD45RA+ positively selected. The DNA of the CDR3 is TGTGCCAGCAGCTTAAACGCTGGGTTTGACGAGCAGTACTTC. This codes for CASSLNAGFDEQYF.